This TCR beta chain was identified in a study of T-cell reconstitution after alpha-beta-depleted transplantation in children. The V gene lost 5 bases and the J gene lost 3 bases, with 23 bases spanning the gap. The CDR3 length is 17 residues. Germline CDR1 reads MNHEY; CDR2 reads SMNVEV (reference sequence). The TCRbeta library incorporated unique molecular identifiers. TCRdb ran MiXCR on the PCR reads and lists one entry per CDR3 protein. The table shows around 420,000 distinct CDR3 sequences, with 16% occurring only once. Only a few counts were recorded for this clonotype. The sequences come from PBMCs, mostly from graft donor cells, collected 360 days after TCRalphabeta/CD19-depleted stem cell transplant. The TCR originated in a boy younger than two who had a stem cell transplant for Wiskott-Aldrich syndrome, so the T cells may come from the graft donor. This chain connects TRBV27 to TRBJ2-7; D may match TRBD1 or TRBD2 (7 bases each). The CDR3 here is CASSPIPRGGKGYEQYF. CDR3 in DNA: TGTGCCAGCAGTCCCATCCCCAGGGGGGGAAAAGGCTACGAGCAGTACTTC.